This TCR beta chain is drawn from a study of T cell clonality in common variable immunodeficiency. CDR1 LNHDA and CDR2 SQIVND come from the germline V gene (reference sequence). V dropped 1 base and J dropped 2 bases, with 11 bases sitting between them. The CDR3 runs 15 residues. This clone was counted at least ten times. As yet, its antigen is unknown. The missing CDR3 end, 3 residues past where the read stops, is filled in from the germline J gene. Study-level results: Compared with controls, CVID subjects had fewer shared TCRbeta clones. CVID subjects had higher TCRbeta clonality than healthy controls, most marked in about a third.

Produced via immunoSEQ multiplex PCR; TCRdb's table is partial and in-frame only. The profile covers some 64,000 clones, none occurring a single time. This TCR was sampled from a person between 18 and 69 years old in good health. Sequencing was performed on peripheral blood mononuclear cells. V gene TRBV19 combines with J gene TRBJ2-5; D not certain. The sequenced part of the CDR3 DNA is TGTGCCAGTAGTATAGCTCAAAGCGATCAAGAGACC. Residues: CASSIAQSDQET. The full CDR3 sequence reads CASSIAQSDQETQYF.